This TCR beta chain was sequenced in a study of T-cell memory formation after mild COVID-19. The CDR3 runs 15 residues. The V end lost 4 bases, the J end lost 0 bases, and 13 bases lay between the germline ends. Germline V CDR1 and CDR2: SGHRS, YFSETQ. General study results and limits: Later expanders leaned toward CD4+, whereas clones contracting from day 15 to 85 were balanced CD4/CD8. Memory cells collected pre-infection included some clones that later responded, suggesting cross-reactive memory joined. Mostly located in CM and EM were contracting CD4+ clones, with contracting CD8+ clones located in EMRA.

Concerning this clonotype itself: Its antigen is still unknown.

Sample barcodes and UMIs were carried by the TCR alpha and TCR beta cDNA libraries that 5'RACE generated with constant-segment primers. TCRdb re-derived calls from the 5' RACE reads in MiXCR, one entry per CDR3 protein. This sample has approximately 350,000 distinct CDR3 sequences; approximately 15% occur once, and the top ten carry around a fifth. The sequenced sample consisted of PBMCs or a T cell subset sorted from them (not recorded which). This rearrangement joins TRBV5-1 to TRBJ1-1, with D hard to call. The clonotype was recovered from a man aged 18 to 29 who had mild COVID-19 (a few samples of this study predate the infection). Cell type and time point are not known. The CDR3 here is CASSRTATMNTEAFF. CDR3 DNA: TGCGCCAGCAGCAGGACGGCGACCATGAACACTGAAGCTTTCTTT.